Shown below are 10 T cell receptor beta chains from a single sample sequenced in a study of T-cell memory formation after mild COVID-19. TCRdb reanalysed the 5' RACE reads using MiXCR and keeps one entry per CDR3 protein. The data contain roughly 250,000 distinct CDR3 sequences, roughly 15% of them seen just once; the ten biggest clones take up approximately 3.6%. The material sequenced was PBMCs or a T cell subset sorted from them (not recorded which). These receptors came from a man younger than 35 who had mild COVID-19 (a few samples of this study predate the infection). Cell type and time point are not known.

The V call is TRBV20-1, the J call TRBJ2-5, with 8 bases that match TRBD2. The CDR3 covers 15 residues. With V trimmed by 6 bases and J by 4 bases, 13 bases remained unmatched. The V gene's germline CDR1 is DFQATT and CDR2 SNEGSKA (reference sequence). CDR3 bases: TGCAGTGCCCACGGGGACGGGGGGGCACGAGAGACCCAGTACTTC. Its translation is CSAHGDGGARETQYF.

This clonotype was seen more than once but under ten times. This rearrangement joins TRBV6-5 to TRBJ2-1; 8 bases align to TRBD1. The CDR3 loop spans 15 amino acids. V shed 6 bases, J shed 5 bases, and the junction held 9 bases outside the gene matches. Germline V gives CDR1 MNHEY, CDR2 SVGAGI. The DNA for the CDR3 is TGTGCCAGCAGCTACACCGGGACAGGACACAATGAGCAGTTCTTC. Its translation is CASSYTGTGHNEQFF.

In its sample, this clonotype was seen a few times. The CDR3 DNA follows: TGTGCCAGCAGCTTACGGGGCGGGGTCAGGGGAGGACCTCAGCCCCAGCATTTT. Residues: CASSLRGGVRGGPQPQHF. The chain is built from TRBV7-2 and TRBJ1-5; perhaps TRBD1 as D (6 bases). The CDR3 totals 18 residues. Trimming stripped 2 bases from V and 6 bases from J, with 23 bases between. Per germline, CDR1 SGHTA and CDR2 FQGNSA.

This clonotype came up a few times. This sequence joins TRBV6-6 and TRBJ2-3, with 7 bases lining up with TRBD2. The germline gives CDR1 MNHNY, CDR2 SVGAGI (reference sequence). The CDR3 runs to 15 residues. The V segment lost 6 bases and the J segment 0 bases; nucleotides outside the gene matches: 6. The CDR3 reads CASRAPGGSTDTQYF. CDR3 coding DNA: TGTGCCAGCAGGGCCCCGGGGGGTAGCACAGATACGCAGTATTTT.

The chain carries TRBV5-1 and TRBJ2-5; tentative D call: TRBD2 (6 bases). Trimming cost V 5 bases and J 3 bases, with 17 bases left between them. Germline V gene data show CDR1 as SGHRS and CDR2 as YFSETQ. This CDR3 spans 15 amino acids. CDR3 DNA sequence: TGCGCCAGCAGAGGTTACGGCGGGGCGGAAGAGACCCAGTACTTC. Its translation is CASRGYGGAEETQYF. The variable domain in full, completed from reference TRBV5-1 and TRBJ2-5, reads KAGVTQTPRYLIKTRGQQVTLSCSPISGHRSVSWYQQTPGQGLQFLFEYFSETQRNKGNFPGRFSGRQFSNSRSEMNVSTLELGDSALYLCASRGYGGAEETQYFGPGTRLLVL.

The genes are TRBV20-1 and TRBJ2-3; TRBD2 is a possible D gene (7 bases). CDR1 DFQATT and CDR2 SNEGSKA come from the germline V gene (reference sequence). V shed 3 bases and J shed 5 bases, with 15 bases lying between them. The CDR3 extends over 14 amino acids. The chain's CDR3 is CSASAGADVDTQYF. CDR3 in DNA: TGCAGTGCTAGTGCGGGGGCAGATGTAGATACGCAGTATTTT.

This clonotype was counted between two and nine times. This chain connects TRBV7-9 to TRBJ2-1; possibly TRBD1 for D (5 bases). V lost 1 base and J 8 bases, leaving 12 bases between the germline ends. The CDR3 spans 14 residues. CDR1 is SEHNR and CDR2 is FQNEAQ in the germline V gene (reference sequence). The CDR3 sequence: CASSLVEGVDEQFF. The CDR3 DNA is TGTGCCAGCAGCTTAGTCGAAGGGGTCGATGAGCAGTTCTTC. The variable domain in full, with the rest retrieved from reference TRBV7-9 and TRBJ2-1, is DTGVSQNPRHKITKRGQNVTFRCDPISEHNRLYWYRQTLGQGPEFLTYFQNEAQLEKSRLLSDRFSAERPKGSFSTLEIQRTEQGDSAMYLCASSLVEGVDEQFFGPGTRLTVL.

This clonotype was counted only a few times. This is likely a read error, given that the CDR3 carries no conserved phenylalanine or tryptophan at its end. The limits of the CDR3 on the DNA are not certain, so only TCRdb's listed CDR3 is given. The rearrangement links TRBV21-1 to TRBJ2-1. TRBV21-1 is a known pseudogene. The CDR3 length is 14 residues, termini included. This CDR3 reads CASSKGSGWIRPFL.

This clonotype was seen at least ten times. The chain couples TRBV29-1 to TRBJ2-1; 7 nucleotides agree with TRBD2. Trimming at V came to 7 bases and at J to 7 bases, leaving 10 bases not matched to a gene. Per germline, CDR1 SQVTM and CDR2 ANQGSEA. The CDR3 is 13 residues long. The CDR3 protein is CSGEGTRRNEQFF. The CDR3 bases are TGCAGCGGGGAGGGGACTCGCCGGAATGAGCAGTTCTTC.

The chain couples TRBV20-1 to TRBJ2-5; perhaps D is TRBD1 or TRBD2 (6 bases each). The V gene's germline CDR1 is DFQATT and CDR2 SNEGSKA (reference sequence). V was shortened by 6 bases and J by 5 bases, with 16 bases between the two germline ends. This CDR3 region has 13 residues. The CDR3: CSARGGGGETQYF. DNA of the CDR3: TGCAGTGCCCGAGGGGGAGGCGGCGAGACCCAGTACTTC.